This TCR beta chain emerged from a study of blood T cell repertoires in COVID-19 (TCRdb year 2020). Some background on the complete study: Samples covering the acute and convalescent phases of COVID-19 were provided by collaborators in the United States, Italy and Spain. Nearly every sample came with metadata listing a de-identified subject ID, COVID-19 status, age in years and sex. The material from the prospective study consisted of cDNA or gDNA derived from T cells, B-cell-depleted T cells, or PBMCs. Samples were obtained from the ongoing ImmuneRACE study (first 160 participants) and from 1,000 to 1,500 subjects provided by 6 global collaborators. Where available, HLA class I and class II types were obtained from metadata supplied by the sample provider rather than from assay-based typing. The repertoires were released in a freely available public database meant as a resource for research on the immune response to SARS-CoV-2. Subjects who had been exposed to COVID-19, were actively infected with it, or had recovered from it provided the deeply sampled blood TCRbeta repertoires that made up the dataset. Overall results and qualifications from the work: How much clinical and demographic metadata was included differed by source and by participant, and the metadata was provided uncurated.

Whole blood was collected in K2EDTA tubes by collaborating institutions according to the institutions' own protocols. Collaborator samples were shipped for TCRbeta analysis as frozen whole blood, isolated PBMCs, or DNA extracted from either sample type. Concerning this clone itself: Its antigen is not yet known. One end of the junction varies from germline; a read error may be responsible.

The germline V gene yields MNHEY for CDR1 and SVGEGT for CDR2. Taken from cysteine to phenylalanine, the CDR3 has 13 residues. Kept here is only the CDR3 DNA, which spans 39 bases and is read in frame from base 1. TCRbeta CDR3 regions were amplified from genomic DNA by means of the immunoSEQ Assay, a bias-controlled multiplex PCR. Per the source publication's procedure: Nucleated cell counts per sample were estimated from amplification of reference gene primers within the assay. Sequence reads were collapsed and filtered to measure the absolute abundance of every unique TCRbeta CDR3 rearrangement. For each sample, productive Simpson clonality was calculated as the square root of Simpson's diversity index over productive rearrangements. TCRdb provides this immuneACCESS table in a form limited to in-frame rearrangements. Some clones are lacking; in checked studies, under half of them reflect an unresolved V gene, and why the rest are absent is not known. For V, J and clone size, that table is used; D and trimming come from the DNA. The sample table contains about 250,000 clones; only one count was recorded for roughly 80% of them. Together, the top ten hold about 9% of the sample.

This clonotype was obtained from an elderly man with acute or convalescent COVID-19. The sample comprised peripheral blood. The chain is encoded by TRBV6-2 or TRBV6-3 joined to TRBJ1-1, and 9 junction bases match TRBD1. The CDR3 in this case is CASSDSDRGRAFF. The bases are TGTGCCAGCAGTGACTCGGACAGGGGTCGGGCTTTCTTT.